These 15 T cell receptor beta chains were all obtained from the same sample, sequenced in a study of CD8 T cells in Susac syndrome. RNA totalling roughly 0.5 to 1 ug underwent reverse transcription with random hexamers. TCRdb fed the immunoSEQ multiplex PCR reads into MiXCR, producing one record per CDR3 protein. The repertoire includes tens of thousands of distinct CDR3 sequences, roughly nine tenths of them detected once, and just over 0.5% sits in the top ten. The source material was CD8+ T cells from PBMCs. These receptors were taken from a human donor with multiple sclerosis.

This CDR3 is CASAPGRKGDGYTF. CDR3 DNA sequence: TGTGCCTCCGCACCGGGACGGAAGGGGGATGGCTACACCTTC. This chain connects TRBV7-8 to TRBJ1-2; TRBD1 might be the D (6 bases). Per germline, CDR1 SGHVS and CDR2 FQNEAQ. This CDR3 is built from 14 residues. Trimming cost V 11 bases and J 6 bases, with 22 bases left between them. Variable domain in full (rest from reference TRBV7-8 and TRBJ1-2): GAGVSQSPRYKVAKRGQDVALRCDPISGHVSLFWYQQALGQGPEFLTYFQNEAQLDKSGLPSDRFFAERPEGSVSTLKIQRTQQEDSAVYLCASAPGRKGDGYTFGSGTRLTVV.

The chain recombines TRBV28 with TRBJ2-7; possibly TRBD2 for D (6 bases). V lost 5 bases, J lost 7 bases, and 9 bases lay in between. Germline CDR1 and CDR2: MDHEN and SYDVKM. The length of the CDR3 is 11 residues. The CDR3 DNA is TGTGCCAGCAGTCCGGGGGTAGAGCAGTACTTC. Amino acids: CASSPGVEQYF. The whole variable domain, remainder taken from reference TRBV28 and TRBJ2-7, is DVKVTQSSRYLVKRTGEKVFLECVQDMDHENMFWYRQDPGLGLRLIYFSYDVKMKEKGDIPEGYSVSREKKERFSLILESASTNQTSMYLCASSPGVEQYFGPGTRLTVT.

The chain recombines TRBV24-1 with TRBJ2-1; D ambiguous. This CDR3 comprises 12 residues. In germline, CDR1 is KGHDR, CDR2 SFDVKD. V lost 7 bases to trimming and J lost 7 bases, with 10 bases between them. CDR3 residues: CATSLSANEQFF. The DNA for the CDR3 is TGTGCCACCAGCCTGAGTGCAAATGAGCAGTTCTTC.

This chain uses TRBV5-6 with TRBJ2-1; D may correspond to TRBD1 or TRBD2 (6 bases each). The CDR3 is 15 residues long. The V gene lost 2 bases and the J gene lost 14 bases, with 23 bases spanning the gap. From germline, CDR1 is SGHDT and CDR2 YYEEEE. The CDR3 region is CASSFLQGGTGREFF. The CDR3 DNA reads as TGTGCCAGCAGCTTCTTACAGGGAGGAACGGGGAGAGAGTTCTTC.

The CDR3 region is CATSGSYNEQFF. In nucleotides, the CDR3 is TGCGCGACTAGCGGCTCCTACAATGAGCAGTTCTTC. The chain recombines TRBV5-1 with TRBJ2-1; 9 bases are shared with TRBD2. CDR1 and CDR2 from the germline V gene are SGHRS and YFSETQ. The length of the CDR3 is 12 residues. The complete variable domain, with remaining parts taken from reference TRBV5-1 and TRBJ2-1, reads KAGVTQTPRYLIKTRGQQVTLSCSPISGHRSVSWYQQTPGQGLQFLFEYFSETQRNKGNFPGRFSGRQFSNSRSEMNVSTLELGDSALYLCATSGSYNEQFFGPGTRLTVL.

The sample holds one count of this clonotype. The J gene is TRBJ2-1, the V gene TRBV5-1; D remains unclear. Germline V gene sequence: CDR1 SGHRS, CDR2 YFSETQ. Trimming shortened V by 0 bases and J by 0 bases, and 10 bases separated the two germline ends. This CDR3 has 16 amino acids. CDR3 bases: TGCGCCAGCAGCTTGGAAGGATTAGGCTCCTACAATGAGCAGTTCTTC. This sequence encodes CASSLEGLGSYNEQFF.

The V and J genes are TRBV5-6 and TRBJ2-1; D tentatively fits TRBD1 or TRBD2 (5 bases each). Germline V gives CDR1 SGHDT, CDR2 YYEEEE. The ends were cut back, 4 bases at V and 3 bases at J, with 14 bases in the middle. The CDR3 consists of 15 residues. CDR3 DNA sequence: TGTGCCAGCAGCCCGGGCTGGGGGAACTACAATGAGCAGTTCTTC. It translates to CASSPGWGNYNEQFF. Looking up the rest from reference TRBV5-6 and TRBJ2-1 gives the full variable domain: DAGVTQSPTHLIKTRGQQVTLRCSPKSGHDTVSWYQQALGQGPQFIFQYYEEEERQRGNFPDRFSGHQFPNYSSELNVNALLLGDSALYLCASSPGWGNYNEQFFGPGTRLTVL.

The chain joins TRBV9 to TRBJ2-5, with TRBD2 as a possible D gene (7 bases). Germline V gene lookup returns CDR1 SGDLS and CDR2 YYNGEE. V was trimmed by 3 bases and J by 1 base, leaving 10 bases between them. The CDR3 spans 14 residues. The CDR3: CASSAGGAQETQYF. DNA of the CDR3: TGTGCCAGCAGCGCGGGGGGCGCCCAAGAGACCCAGTACTTC.

The rearrangement links TRBV14 to TRBJ1-6; no reliable D call. V was trimmed by 1 base and J by 6 bases, leaving 10 bases between them. The CDR3 contains 15 residues. Germline V gene sequence: CDR1 SGHDN, CDR2 FVKESK. CDR3 DNA: TGTGCCAGCAGCCAAGGAGACCAGATTAATTCACCCCTCCACTTT. This codes for CASSQGDQINSPLHF.

This chain connects TRBV27 to TRBJ2-5; D gene unclear. In germline, CDR1 is MNHEY, CDR2 SMNVEV (reference sequence). Between the trimmed V and J ends, which lost 3 bases and 0 bases, there was a span of 8 bases. The CDR3 runs 14 residues. CDR3 sequence reads: CASSLSRNQETQYF. The DNA of the CDR3 is TGTGCCAGCAGTTTGTCGAGGAACCAAGAGACCCAGTACTTC.

The chain carries TRBV27 and TRBJ2-1; D remains ambiguous. The ends were cut back, 4 bases at V and 2 bases at J, with 6 bases in the middle. The V gene's germline CDR1 is MNHEY and CDR2 SMNVEV (reference sequence). CDR3 length: 13 residues. CDR3 coding DNA: TGTGCCAGCAGTTATCAGGCCTACAATGAGCAGTTCTTC. Translation: CASSYQAYNEQFF.

This chain uses TRBV12-3 or TRBV12-4 with TRBJ2-1; 10 bases map to TRBD1. The CDR3 is 15 residues long. J lost 6 bases, V lost 8 bases, and 10 bases had no gene match. DNA for the CDR3: TGTGCCAGCGATCCGGGACAGGGGCTGTTCAATGAGCAGTTCTTC. It translates to CASDPGQGLFNEQFF.

The rearrangement uses TRBV9 and TRBJ2-5, with a possible D match to TRBD1 (6 bases). The V gene lost 3 bases and the J gene lost 2 bases, with 14 bases spanning the gap. The CDR3 is made up of 15 amino acids. Looked up from germline, CDR1 is SGDLS and CDR2 is YYNGEE. CDR3 protein: CASSASGAVQETQYF. CDR3 DNA: TGTGCCAGCAGCGCCTCAGGGGCTGTTCAAGAGACCCAGTACTTC.

The chain combines TRBV20-1 with TRBJ2-5; 7 bases fit TRBD1. Germline CDR1 reads DFQATT; CDR2 reads SNEGSKA (reference sequence). The CDR3 totals 15 residues. The V gene end was trimmed by 0 bases and the J gene end by 2 bases; junction bases not matched to a gene: 6. The CDR3 loop is CSARDEETGQETQYF. DNA for the CDR3: TGCAGTGCTAGAGATGAGGAGACAGGGCAAGAGACCCAGTACTTC.

The J gene is TRBJ2-6, the V gene TRBV27; a weak D match, TRBD1 (6 bases). Germline CDR1 MNHEY, CDR2 SMNVEV (reference sequence). Deletions cut 3 bases from V and 3 bases from J, with 12 bases between. CDR3 length: 16 residues. The CDR3 DNA reads TGTGCCAGCAGTTTTGCAGGGGCGTATGGGGCCAACGTCCTGACTTTC. Its translation is CASSFAGAYGANVLTF.